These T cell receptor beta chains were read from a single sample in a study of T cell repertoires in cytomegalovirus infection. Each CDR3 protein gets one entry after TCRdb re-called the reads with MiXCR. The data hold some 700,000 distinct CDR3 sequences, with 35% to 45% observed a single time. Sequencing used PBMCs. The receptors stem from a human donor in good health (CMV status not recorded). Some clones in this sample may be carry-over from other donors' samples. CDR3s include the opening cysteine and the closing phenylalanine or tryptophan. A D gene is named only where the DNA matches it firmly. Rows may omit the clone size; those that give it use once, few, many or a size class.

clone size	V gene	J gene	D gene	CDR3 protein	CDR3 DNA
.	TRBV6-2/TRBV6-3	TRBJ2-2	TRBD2	CASRTSGPGVLYTGELFF	TGTGCCAGCCGCACTAGCGGACCGGGGGTCTTGTACACCGGGGAGCTGTTTTTT
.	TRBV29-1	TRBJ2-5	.	CSVNANQETQYF	TGCAGCGTTAATGCAAACCAAGAGACCCAGTACTTC
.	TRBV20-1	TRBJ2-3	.	CSARRGITDTQYF	TGCAGTGCTAGGCGCGGGATCACAGATACGCAGTATTTT
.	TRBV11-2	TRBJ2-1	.	CASILRGEEQFF	TGTGCCAGCATCTTACGTGGCGAGGAGCAGTTCTTC
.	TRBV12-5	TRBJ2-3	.	CASGPDSPDTQYF	TGTGCTAGTGGTCCCGACTCACCAGATACGCAGTATTTT
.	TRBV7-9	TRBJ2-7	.	CASSTEYEQYF	TGTGCCAGCAGCACCGAATACGAGCAGTACTTC
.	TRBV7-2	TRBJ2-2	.	CASSLVLSQTGELFF	TGTGCCAGCAGCTTAGTCCTCTCCCAGACCGGGGAGCTGTTTTTT
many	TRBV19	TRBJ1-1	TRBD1	CASTRDRGQTEAFF	TGTGCCAGTACCAGGGACAGGGGGCAGACTGAAGCTTTCTTT
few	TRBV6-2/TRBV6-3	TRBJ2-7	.	CASSYSDPVIAYEQYF	TGTGCCAGCAGTTACTCGGACCCCGTTATAGCCTACGAGCAGTACTTC
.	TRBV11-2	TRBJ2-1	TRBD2	CASTNSGGTYNEQFF	TGTGCCAGCACCAATAGCGGGGGAACCTACAATGAGCAGTTCTTC
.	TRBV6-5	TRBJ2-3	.	CASSYRSLASDTQYF	TGTGCCAGCAGTTACCGGAGCCTAGCATCAGATACGCAGTATTTT
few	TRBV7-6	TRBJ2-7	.	CASRSGTGVEQYF	TGTGCCAGCAGATCCGGGACGGGGGTTGAGCAGTACTTC
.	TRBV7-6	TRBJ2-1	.	CASSTKDRAKQFF	TGTGCCAGCAGCACGAAGGACCGGGCGAAGCAGTTCTTC
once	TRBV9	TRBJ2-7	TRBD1	CASSVAGTGAYEQYF	TGTGCCAGCAGCGTAGCCGGGACAGGGGCCTACGAGCAGTACTTC
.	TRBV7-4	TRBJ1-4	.	CASSLRDTWNEKLFF	TGTGCCAGCAGCCTACGGGACACTTGGAATGAAAAACTGTTTTTT
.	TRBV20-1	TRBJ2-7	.	CSWGGPAMSWQYF	TGCAGCTGGGGGGGGCCAGCGATGTCATGGCAGTACTTC
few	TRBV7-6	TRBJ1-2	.	CASSSGTGPYGYTF	TGTGCCAGCAGCTCCGGAACAGGCCCCTATGGCTACACCTTC
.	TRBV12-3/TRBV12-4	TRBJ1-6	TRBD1	CASRDRQGANSPLHF	TGTGCCAGCAGGGACAGGCAGGGGGCAAATTCACCCCTCCACTTT
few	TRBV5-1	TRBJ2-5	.	CASSLGGGTSETQYF	TGCGCCAGCAGCTTGGGGGGAGGAACATCAGAGACCCAGTACTTC
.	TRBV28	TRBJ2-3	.	CASRGTTSLTDTQYF	TGTGCCAGCAGAGGGACAACCTCCCTCACAGATACGCAGTATTTT
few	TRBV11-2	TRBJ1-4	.	CASSPPATNEKLFF	TGTGCCAGCAGCCCTCCCGCAACTAATGAAAAACTGTTTTTT
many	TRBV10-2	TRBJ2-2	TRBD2	CASSSSGSGTGELFF	TGCGCCAGCAGTTCTAGCGGGAGCGGCACCGGGGAGCTGTTTTTT
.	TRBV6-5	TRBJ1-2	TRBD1	CASRPDRASGYTF	TGTGCCAGCAGGCCGGACAGGGCCAGTGGCTACACCTTC
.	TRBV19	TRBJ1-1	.	CASIPKGLDTEAFF	TGTGCCAGTATCCCTAAAGGGTTGGACACTGAAGCTTTCTTT
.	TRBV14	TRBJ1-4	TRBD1	CASSYRTGDEKLFF	TGTGCCAGCAGCTACAGGACAGGGGATGAAAAACTGTTTTTT
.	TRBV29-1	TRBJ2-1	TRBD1	CSVRPGGSYNEQFF	TGCAGCGTTAGGCCAGGGGGCAGCTACAATGAGCAGTTCTTC
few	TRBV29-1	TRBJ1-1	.	CSVVPTTEAFF	TGCAGCGTCGTTCCCACCACTGAAGCTTTCTTT
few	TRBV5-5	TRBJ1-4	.	CASSWGLTGMSGEKLFF	TGTGCCAGCAGCTGGGGACTCACAGGGATGAGTGGGGAAAAACTGTTTTTT
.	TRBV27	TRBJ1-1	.	CASSLWGRDTEAFF	TGTGCCAGCAGTTTATGGGGCAGGGACACTGAAGCTTTCTTT
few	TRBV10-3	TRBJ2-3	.	CAISELAHQSLTDTQYF	TGTGCCATCAGTGAGTTAGCGCACCAGTCCCTCACAGATACGCAGTATTTT
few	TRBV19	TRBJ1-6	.	CASSRAPADNSPLHF	TGTGCCAGTAGTCGCGCTCCGGCAGACAATTCACCCCTCCACTTT
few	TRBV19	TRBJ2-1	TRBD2	CATKLSGEGWDEQFF	TGTGCCACCAAACTTAGCGGGGAGGGGTGGGATGAGCAGTTCTTC
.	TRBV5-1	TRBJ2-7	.	CASSLAGNPTYEQYF	TGCGCCAGCAGCTTGGCGGGAAACCCCACCTACGAGCAGTACTTC
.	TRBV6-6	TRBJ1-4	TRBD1	CASSYVPGQGSTNEKLFF	TGTGCCAGCAGTTACGTCCCGGGACAGGGATCAACTAATGAAAAACTGTTTTTT
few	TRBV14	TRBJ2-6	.	CASSTGTSPLSGANVLTF	TGTGCCAGCAGCACCGGGACTTCCCCCCTCTCTGGGGCCAACGTCCTGACTTTC
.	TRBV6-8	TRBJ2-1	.	CASGRGDEQFF	TGTGCCAGCGGGCGGGGCGATGAGCAGTTCTTC
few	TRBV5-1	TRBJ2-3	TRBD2	CASSLTVTSGSTDTQYF	TGCGCCAGCAGCTTGACGGTGACTAGCGGTAGCACAGATACGCAGTATTTT